Each of the 30 T cell receptor beta chains below was sequenced from the same sample in a study of T-cell reconstitution after alpha-beta-depleted transplantation in children. For TCRbeta, the library was prepared with unique molecular identifiers. TCRdb used MiXCR to reprocess the PCR reads, holding one entry per CDR3 protein. This sample carries roughly 280,000 distinct CDR3 sequences, around a tenth of them seen once, and the ten largest clones take 23%. The material sequenced was peripheral blood, taken 180 days after TCRalphabeta/CD19-depleted stem cell transplant. The receptor source for this set is a male patient between 2 and 10 years old who had a stem cell transplant for chronic granulomatous disease, so the T cells may come from the graft donor.

The sample holds many counts of this clonotype. The chain combines TRBV5-1 with TRBJ1-3, with a tentative D call TRBD1 (6 bases). V dropped 4 bases and J dropped 0 bases, with 11 bases sitting between them. CDR1 and CDR2 (germline): SGHRS, YFSETQ. The CDR3 runs to 15 residues. CDR3 sequence reads: CASSRDTSSGNTIYF. CDR3 nucleotide sequence: TGCGCCAGCAGCCGGGACACGAGCTCTGGAAACACCATATATTTT.

This clonotype was observed at least ten times. This chain uses TRBV9 with TRBJ1-1; 7 bases align to TRBD1. The CDR3 is 15 residues long. Germline-derived CDR1 and CDR2 are SGDLS and YYNGEE. V was clipped by 3 bases and J by 4 bases; unmatched bases: 9. The CDR3 loop is CASSANKGASTEAFF. CDR3 DNA sequence: TGTGCCAGCAGCGCAAACAAGGGGGCGTCCACTGAAGCTTTCTTT. The full variable domain, its missing parts supplied by reference TRBV9 and TRBJ1-1, is DSGVTQTPKHLITATGQRVTLRCSPRSGDLSVYWYQQSLDQGLQFLIQYYNGEERAKGNILERFSAQQFPDLHSELNLSSLELGDSALYFCASSANKGASTEAFFGQGTRLTVV.

This clonotype was found many times. This chain links TRBV29-1 with TRBJ2-3; tentatively, D is TRBD2 (6 bases). The CDR3 is 13 amino acids. In germline, CDR1 is SQVTM, CDR2 ANQGSEA. V lost 4 bases to trimming and J lost 0 bases, with 8 bases between them. CDR3 sequence (DNA): TGCAGCGTTGCGGGGGTTAGCACAGATACGCAGTATTTT. The encoded protein is CSVAGVSTDTQYF.

This clonotype showed up many times. The rearrangement joins TRBV20-1 to TRBJ1-1; possibly TRBD1 for D (5 bases). The V gene lost 0 bases and the J gene lost 0 bases, with 14 bases spanning the gap. This CDR3 contains 16 residues. Germline V gene lookup returns CDR1 DFQATT and CDR2 SNEGSKA (reference sequence). The CDR3 nucleotides are TGCAGTGCTAGAGAGAGGGGTTTTGGTATGAACACTGAAGCTTTCTTT. It yields the protein CSARERGFGMNTEAFF.

A remark on this clonotype: A much larger clone sits a single nucleotide away, making a read error possible. The chain carries TRBV7-2 and TRBJ2-7; possible D gene TRBD2, 6 bases. Germline loops: CDR1 SGHTA, CDR2 FQGNSA. The CDR3 consists of 13 residues. The CDR3 bases are TGTGCCAGCAGCTTGAAGGGACTGGGCGAGCAGTCCTTC. As protein: CASSLKGLGEQSF. Combining the CDR3 with reference TRBV7-2 and TRBJ2-7 gives the whole variable domain GAGVSQSPSNKVTEKGKDVELRCDPISGHTALYWYRQSLGQGLEFLIYFQGNSAPDKSGLPSDRFSAERTGGSVSTLTIQRTQQEDSAVYLCASSLKGLGEQSFGPGTRLTVT.

This clonotype has a count of ten or more. The J gene is TRBJ1-1, the V gene TRBV28; 8 positions agree with TRBD1. The germline V gene has CDR1 MDHEN and CDR2 SYDVKM. CDR3 size: 15 residues. V trimming: 4 bases; J trimming: 4 bases; junction bases outside the gene matches: 8. For the CDR3, the DNA is TGTGCCAGCAGTTCAGGGACAGGTGGGAGCACTGAAGCTTTCTTT. It translates to CASSSGTGGSTEAFF.

This clonotype occurred many times. V usage is TRBV5-1 and J usage is TRBJ2-1; the match to TRBD2 covers 8 bases. Germline CDR1 SGHRS, CDR2 YFSETQ. Losses at the gene ends were 4 bases for V and 2 bases for J; bases not matched to a gene: 8. This CDR3 has 16 amino acids. CDR3 coding DNA: TGCGCCAGCAGCCCCGGAGAGCGGGGGACCTACAATGAGCAGTTCTTC. Its protein product is CASSPGERGTYNEQFF.

This clonotype appeared many times. This chain joins TRBV10-3 and TRBJ1-2; a possible D gene is TRBD1 (5 bases). Trimming cost V 0 bases and J 4 bases, with 12 bases left between them. The CDR3 totals 15 residues. Germline assignment: CDR1 ENHRY and CDR2 SYGVKD. Here the CDR3 DNA reads TGTGCCATCAGTGAGTCGGGGGGGGTCCGCTATGGCTACACCTTC. This translates into CAISESGGVRYGYTF.

This clonotype has at least ten counts. This sequence joins TRBV27 and TRBJ2-7; weak D call: TRBD1 (5 bases). V lost 6 bases to trimming and J lost 5 bases, with 14 bases between them. Looked up from germline, CDR1 is MNHEY and CDR2 is SMNVEV (reference sequence). CDR3 size: 13 residues. In DNA form, the CDR3 reads TGTGCCAGCAGATTGAAGGGGCTCAACGAGCAGTACTTC. Amino acid sequence: CASRLKGLNEQYF.

V is TRBV5-4 and J is TRBJ2-5; D perhaps matches TRBD2 (5 bases). CDR3 length equals 13 residues. Deletions cut 2 bases from V and 4 bases from J, with 9 bases between. Germline CDR1 is SGHNT and CDR2 is YYREEE (reference sequence). Here the CDR3 reads CASSFRGRETQYF. The CDR3 nucleotides are TGTGCCAGCAGCTTTCGAGGGCGAGAGACCCAGTACTTC. The variable domain in full, completed from reference TRBV5-4 and TRBJ2-5, reads ETGVTQSPTHLIKTRGQQVTLRCSSQSGHNTVSWYQQALGQGPQFIFQYYREEENGRGNFPPRFSGLQFPNYSSELNVNALELDDSALYLCASSFRGRETQYFGPGTRLLVL.

This clonotype was seen at least ten times. V and J are TRBV28 and TRBJ1-2, with a weak D call TRBD1 (6 bases). Trimming removed 5 bases from V and 7 bases from J, with 20 bases in between. CDR1 is MDHEN and CDR2 is SYDVKM in the germline V gene. CDR3 length: 15 amino acids. CDR3 in amino acids: CASSLTQGPNSGYTF. CDR3 sequence (DNA): TGTGCCAGCAGTCTGACACAGGGCCCCAATTCTGGCTACACCTTC.

This clonotype was counted at least ten times. The rearrangement joins TRBV12-3 or TRBV12-4 to TRBJ1-1; 7 bases map to TRBD1. The CDR3 is 15 residues long. V lost 0 bases and J lost 0; bases outside the gene matches: 1. For the CDR3, the DNA is TGTGCCAGCAGTTTAGCCGGACAGGTGAACACTGAAGCTTTCTTT. The encoded protein is CASSLAGQVNTEAFF.

Worth noting for this clonotype: At one of its ends the junction is not consistent with the germline gene, which may arise from a read error. CDR3 coding DNA: TGTGCCAGCAGTTTGACCGGGGGTGTATCGTACGAGCAGCACTTC. Protein product: CASSLTGGVSYEQHF. V is TRBV12-3 or TRBV12-4 and J is TRBJ2-7; possibly TRBD2 for D (6 bases). The CDR3 has 15 residues.

This clonotype was observed at least ten times. The CDR3, as DNA: TGTGCCAGCAGCCAGTCCTTAACCTATAGCAATCAGCCCCAGCATTTT. Its protein is CASSQSLTYSNQPQHF. V usage is TRBV16 and J usage is TRBJ1-5; D is unclear. Germline CDR1 and CDR2: KGHSY and FQNENV. The CDR3 contains 16 residues. V was pared by 3 bases and J by 0 bases, with 12 bases between.

In this sample, this clonotype turned up many times. J is TRBJ2-2 and V is TRBV4-2; 10 positions agree with TRBD1. CDR1 is LGHNA and CDR2 is YNFKEQ in the germline V gene. The CDR3 totals 16 residues. J gave up 5 bases and V 1 base, and 4 bases lay outside the gene matches. CDR3 DNA sequence: TGTGCCAGCAGCCAAGCCGGGACAGGGGATACCGGGGAGCTGTTTTTT. It specifies CASSQAGTGDTGELFF.

This clonotype was picked up many times. This chain links TRBV6-1 with TRBJ2-7, with a possible D match to TRBD1 (6 bases). Germline V gene lookup returns CDR1 MNHNS and CDR2 SASEGT. The V and J ends lost 9 bases and 1 base respectively, with 13 bases between them. The CDR3 covers 13 residues. The chain's CDR3 is CASNRDTSYEQYF. DNA of the CDR3: TGTGCCAGTAATCGGGACACGTCCTACGAGCAGTACTTC.

This clonotype was recorded at least ten times. The chain is built from TRBV2 and TRBJ1-1, with D unresolved. The CDR3 sequence is 12 residues long. Germline V CDR1 and CDR2: SNHLY, FYNNEI. With 7 bases removed from V and 4 bases from J, the gap between germline ends came to 10 bases. The CDR3 protein is CASTRPPTEAFF. CDR3 bases: TGTGCCAGCACCCGGCCACCCACTGAAGCTTTCTTT.

The table lists this clonotype with many counts. The chain is built from TRBV18 and TRBJ1-1; the D is unclear. V shed 3 bases and J shed 5 bases, with 7 bases lying between them. The CDR3 is 12 amino acids. CDR1 and CDR2 (germline): KGHSH, LQKENI. The chain's CDR3 is CASSPGLTEAFF. For the CDR3, the DNA is TGTGCCAGCTCACCCGGGCTGACTGAAGCTTTCTTT.

This clonotype was observed many times. The chain is built from TRBV7-2 and TRBJ2-3, with TRBD2 identical over 14 bases. The CDR3 length is 17 residues. Germline values: CDR1 SGHTA, CDR2 FQGNSA. The ends lost 0 bases at V and 1 base at J; junction bases unmatched: 0. The CDR3 sequence is CASSLAGLAGGTDTQYF. The CDR3 nucleotides read TGTGCCAGCAGCTTAGCGGGACTAGCGGGGGGCACAGATACGCAGTATTTT.

The sample holds many counts of this clonotype. V and J are TRBV28 and TRBJ2-1, with 10 bases matching TRBD1. The germline CDR1 and CDR2 sequences are MDHEN and SYDVKM. V gave up 4 bases and J gave up 4 bases; unmatched junction bases: 7. CDR3 length: 16 residues. The CDR3 sequence is CASSSPGTGAYNEQFF. CDR3 DNA sequence: TGTGCCAGCAGTTCCCCCGGGACAGGGGCTTACAATGAGCAGTTCTTC.

This clonotype was observed at least ten times. The chain employs TRBV4-2 and TRBJ2-7, with TRBD2 matching 10 bases. Looked up from germline, CDR1 is LGHNA and CDR2 is YNFKEQ. Trimming removed 4 bases from V and 2 bases from J; junction bases left unmatched: 17. CDR3 length equals 19 residues. The CDR3 loop is CASSPGSRLAGVNAYEQYF. CDR3 coding DNA: TGTGCCAGCAGCCCCGGAAGCAGGCTAGCGGGAGTTAATGCCTACGAGCAGTACTTC.

In its sample, this clonotype was seen a few times. The V call is TRBV7-2, the J call TRBJ2-7, with 8 bases lining up with TRBD1. CDR3 length: 15 amino acids. Germline V gives CDR1 SGHTA, CDR2 FQGNSA. V shed 5 bases, J shed 4 bases, and the junction held 10 bases outside the gene matches. DNA of the CDR3: TGTGCCAGCAGCCCCAAGACAGGGGTGGGTTACGAGCAGTACTTC. Its translation: CASSPKTGVGYEQYF.

The table lists this clonotype with many counts. The V call is TRBV12-3 or TRBV12-4, the J call TRBJ1-3; D is ambiguous. The CDR3 consists of 15 residues. V was shortened by 5 bases and J by 0 bases, with 11 bases between the two germline ends. Written as DNA, the CDR3 is TGTGCCAGCAGTCCCGACGGGAGCTCTGGAAACACCATATATTTT. Amino acids: CASSPDGSSGNTIYF.

This clonotype was detected ten times or more. The V gene is TRBV12-3 or TRBV12-4, the J gene TRBJ2-3; D possibly matches TRBD1 or TRBD2 (5 bases each). This CDR3 region has 13 residues. Trimming shortened V by 5 bases and J by 6 bases, and 12 bases separated the two germline ends. DNA for the CDR3: TGTGCCAGCAGTCTCCCATGGGGGGATACGCAGTATTTT. Encoded protein: CASSLPWGDTQYF.

This clonotype was detected ten times or more. The rearrangement uses TRBV12-3 or TRBV12-4 and TRBJ2-4; 10 bases are shared with TRBD2. Trimming removed 6 bases from V and 8 bases from J; junction bases left unmatched: 4. The CDR3 covers 13 residues. CDR3 coding DNA: TGTGCCAGCAGAACTAGCGGGAAAGACATTCAGTACTTC. Protein: CASRTSGKDIQYF.

This clonotype was seen many times. This CDR3 is CASSTDRKGREQYF. The CDR3 nucleotides read TGTGCCAGCAGCACGGACAGGAAAGGGCGGGAGCAGTACTTC. The rearrangement joins TRBV7-2 to TRBJ2-7, with 7 bases identical to TRBD1. CDR3 length: 14 amino acids. J gave up 7 bases and V 5 bases, and 11 bases lay outside the gene matches. Germline values: CDR1 SGHTA, CDR2 FQGNSA.

The chain carries TRBV12-3 or TRBV12-4 and TRBJ1-1; D gene unclear. The V gene lost 6 bases and the J gene lost 12 bases, with 23 bases spanning the gap. The CDR3 contains 14 residues. The CDR3 reads CASSREAADSESFF. CDR3 sequence (DNA): TGTGCCAGCAGCCGCGAGGCCGCCGATTCAGAATCTTTCTTT.

This clonotype was detected ten times or more. The rearrangement joins TRBV7-9 to TRBJ2-3; D possibly corresponds to TRBD2 (5 bases). In germline, CDR1 is SEHNR, CDR2 FQNEAQ (reference sequence). This CDR3 comprises 15 residues. The V end lost 5 bases, the J end lost 1 base, and 13 bases lay between the germline ends. The CDR3 loop is CASSPPDGGTDTQYF. The CDR3 coding sequence is TGTGCCAGCAGCCCCCCCGACGGGGGCACAGATACGCAGTATTTT.

This clonotype was counted ten times or more. J is TRBJ1-2 and V is TRBV6-1, with unresolved D. The CDR3 is 13 residues long. Germline CDR1 and CDR2: MNHNS and SASEGT. V lost 2 bases, J lost 2 bases, and 6 bases lay in between. CDR3 coding DNA: TGTGCCAGCAGTGAACGCAGGAACTATGGCTACACCTTC. Translating it yields CASSERRNYGYTF.

Of note for this clonotype: It may be a read error: a sequence one base away is much more abundant. The CDR3 does not close with the conserved phenylalanine or tryptophan, likely indicating a read error. This chain joins TRBV5-1 and TRBJ2-7; 10 positions agree with TRBD1. V gave up 4 bases and J gave up 5 bases; unmatched junction bases: 6. The CDR3 consists of 14 residues. Germline V gene lookup returns CDR1 SGHRS and CDR2 YFSETQ. The DNA of the CDR3 is TGCGCCAGCAGCATAGACAGGGGGCTGGACGAGCAGTACATC. Protein sequence: CASSIDRGLDEQYI.